This TCR beta chain was identified in a study of control samples from healthy donors and cancer patients. J gave up 5 bases and V 6 bases, and 4 bases lay outside the gene matches. Per the germline V gene, CDR1 is PRHDT and CDR2 is FYEKMQ (reference sequence). The CDR3 spans 12 residues. This table comes from immunoSEQ multiplex PCR, and its TCRdb copy is limited to in-frame clones, with some not included. The sample records 130,000 to 150,000 clones, over 85% being singletons. The chain combines TRBV13 with TRBJ2-7, with 7 bases fitting TRBD2. The specimen sequenced was blood. This TCR derives from a man aged 18 to 29 in good health. The CDR3 DNA reads TGTGCCAGCAGAACGGGGGGTGACGAGCAGTACTTC. Translation gives CASRTGGDEQYF. The full variable domain, its missing parts supplied by reference TRBV13 and TRBJ2-7, is AAGVIQSPRHLIKEKRETATLKCYPIPRHDTVYWYQQGPGQDPQFLISFYEKMQSDKGSIPDRFSAQQFSDYHSELNMSSLELGDSALYFCASRTGGDEQYFGPGTRLTVT.